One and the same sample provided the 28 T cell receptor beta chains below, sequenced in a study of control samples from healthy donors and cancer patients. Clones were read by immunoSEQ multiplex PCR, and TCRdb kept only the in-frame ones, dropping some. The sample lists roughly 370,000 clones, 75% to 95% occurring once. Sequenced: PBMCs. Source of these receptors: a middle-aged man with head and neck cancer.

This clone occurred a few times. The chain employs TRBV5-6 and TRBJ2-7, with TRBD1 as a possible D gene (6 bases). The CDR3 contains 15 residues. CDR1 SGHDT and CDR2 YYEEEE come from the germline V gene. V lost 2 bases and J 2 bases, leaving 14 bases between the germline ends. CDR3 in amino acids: CASSFPGQATYEQYF. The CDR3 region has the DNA TGTGCCAGCAGCTTTCCGGGACAAGCCACCTACGAGCAGTACTTC. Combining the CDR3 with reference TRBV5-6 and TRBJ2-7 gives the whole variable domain DAGVTQSPTHLIKTRGQQVTLRCSPKSGHDTVSWYQQALGQGPQFIFQYYEEEERQRGNFPDRFSGHQFPNYSSELNVNALLLGDSALYLCASSFPGQATYEQYFGPGTRLTVT.

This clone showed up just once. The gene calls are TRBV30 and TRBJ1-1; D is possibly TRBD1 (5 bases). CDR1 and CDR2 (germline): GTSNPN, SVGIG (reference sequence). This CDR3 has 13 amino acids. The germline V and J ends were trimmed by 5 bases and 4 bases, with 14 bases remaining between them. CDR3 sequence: CAWGPLGGTEAFF. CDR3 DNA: TGTGCCTGGGGGCCCCTGGGGGGCACTGAAGCTTTCTTT. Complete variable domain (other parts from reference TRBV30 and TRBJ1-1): SQTIHQWPATLVQPVGSPLSLECTVEGTSNPNLYWYRQAAGRGLQLLFYSVGIGQISSEVPQNLSASRPQDRQFILSSKKLLLSDSGFYLCAWGPLGGTEAFFGQGTRLTVV.

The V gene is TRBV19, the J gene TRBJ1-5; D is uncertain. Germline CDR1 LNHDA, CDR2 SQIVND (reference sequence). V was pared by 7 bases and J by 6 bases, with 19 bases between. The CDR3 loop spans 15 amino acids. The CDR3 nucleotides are TGTGCCAGTACCTCTGGTCGGGGTCTGGGTCAGCCCCAGCATTTT. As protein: CASTSGRGLGQPQHF.

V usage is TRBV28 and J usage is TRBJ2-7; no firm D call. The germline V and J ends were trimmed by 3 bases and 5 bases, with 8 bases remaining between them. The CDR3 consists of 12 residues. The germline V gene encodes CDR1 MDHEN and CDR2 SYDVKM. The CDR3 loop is CASSFTANEQYF. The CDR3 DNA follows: TGTGCCAGCAGTTTTACGGCGAACGAGCAGTACTTC.

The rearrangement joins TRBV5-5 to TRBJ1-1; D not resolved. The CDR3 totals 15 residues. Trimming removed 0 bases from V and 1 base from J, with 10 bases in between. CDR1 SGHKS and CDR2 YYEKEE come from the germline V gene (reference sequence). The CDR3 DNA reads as TGTGCCAGCAGCTTGGCCCCAGGACGGAACACTGAAGCTTTCTTT. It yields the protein CASSLAPGRNTEAFF.

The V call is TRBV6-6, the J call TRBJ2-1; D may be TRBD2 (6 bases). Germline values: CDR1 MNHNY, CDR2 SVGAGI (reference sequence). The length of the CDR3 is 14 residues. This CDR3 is CVSYMGGTYNEQFF. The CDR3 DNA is TGTGTCTCCTATATGGGCGGGACCTACAATGAGCAGTTCTTC.

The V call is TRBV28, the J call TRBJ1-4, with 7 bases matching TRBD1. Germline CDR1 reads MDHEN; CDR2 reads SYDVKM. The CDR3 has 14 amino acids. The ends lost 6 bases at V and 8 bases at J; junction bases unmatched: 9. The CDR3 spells CASSDGQAIEKLFF. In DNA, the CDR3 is TGTGCCAGCAGCGACGGACAGGCAATCGAAAAACTGTTTTTT.

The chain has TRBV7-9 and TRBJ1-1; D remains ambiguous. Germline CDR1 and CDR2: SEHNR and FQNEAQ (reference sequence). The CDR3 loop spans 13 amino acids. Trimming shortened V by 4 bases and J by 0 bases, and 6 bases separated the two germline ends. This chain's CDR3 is CASSSTLNTEAFF. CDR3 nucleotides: TGTGCCAGCAGCTCGACATTGAACACTGAAGCTTTCTTT.

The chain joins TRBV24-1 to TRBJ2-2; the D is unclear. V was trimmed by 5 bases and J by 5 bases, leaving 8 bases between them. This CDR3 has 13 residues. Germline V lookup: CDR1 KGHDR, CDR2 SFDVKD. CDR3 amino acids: CATSVSATGELFF. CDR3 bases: TGTGCCACCAGTGTCAGCGCGACCGGGGAGCTGTTTTTT.

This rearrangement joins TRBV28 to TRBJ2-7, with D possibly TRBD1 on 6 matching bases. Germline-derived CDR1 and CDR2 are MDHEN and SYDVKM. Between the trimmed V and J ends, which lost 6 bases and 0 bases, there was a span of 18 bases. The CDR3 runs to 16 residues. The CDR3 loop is CASSDPRGTSSYEQYF. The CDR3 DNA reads TGTGCCAGCAGCGATCCAAGGGGGACCAGCTCCTACGAGCAGTACTTC.

This chain's CDR3 is CASSSTGGGSPLHF. In nucleotides, the CDR3 is TGTGCCAGCAGCTCCACAGGGGGAGGATCACCCCTCCACTTT. V is TRBV3-1 (or the pseudogene TRBV3-2) and J is TRBJ1-6; 8 bases are a match to TRBD1. V shed 5 bases and J 10 bases; nucleotides not matched to a gene: 7. The CDR3 runs to 14 residues. Per the germline V gene, CDR1 is LGHDT and CDR2 is YNNKEL (reference sequence).

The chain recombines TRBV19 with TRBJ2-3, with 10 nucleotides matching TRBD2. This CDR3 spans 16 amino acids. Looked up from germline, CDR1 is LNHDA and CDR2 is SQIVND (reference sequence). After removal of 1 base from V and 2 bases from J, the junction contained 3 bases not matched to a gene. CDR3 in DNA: TGTGCCAGTAGTATAGGGACTAGCGGCTACACAGATACGCAGTATTTT. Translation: CASSIGTSGYTDTQYF. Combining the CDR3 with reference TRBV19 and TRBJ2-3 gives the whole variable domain DGGITQSPKYLFRKEGQNVTLSCEQNLNHDAMYWYRQDPGQGLRLIYYSQIVNDFQKGDIAEGYSVSREKKESFPLTVTSAQKNPTAFYLCASSIGTSGYTDTQYFGPGTRLTVL.

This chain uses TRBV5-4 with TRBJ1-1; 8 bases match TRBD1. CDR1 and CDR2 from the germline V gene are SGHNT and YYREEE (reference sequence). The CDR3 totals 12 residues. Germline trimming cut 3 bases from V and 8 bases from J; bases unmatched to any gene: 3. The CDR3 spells CASSYDRGEAFF. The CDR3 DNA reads TGTGCCAGCAGCTACGACAGGGGCGAAGCTTTCTTT.

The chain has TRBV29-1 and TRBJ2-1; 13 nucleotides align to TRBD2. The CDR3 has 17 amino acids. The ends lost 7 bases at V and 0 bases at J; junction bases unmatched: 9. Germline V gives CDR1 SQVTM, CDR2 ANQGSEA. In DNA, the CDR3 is TGCAGCGCCCGACTAGCGGGGGGCCGTAGCTCCTACAATGAGCAGTTCTTC. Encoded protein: CSARLAGGRSSYNEQFF.

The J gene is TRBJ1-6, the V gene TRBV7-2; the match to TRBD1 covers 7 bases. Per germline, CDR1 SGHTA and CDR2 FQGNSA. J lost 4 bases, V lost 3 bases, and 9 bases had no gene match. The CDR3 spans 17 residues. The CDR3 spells CASSLSRDSVYNSPLHF. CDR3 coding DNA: TGTGCCAGCAGCTTGTCCCGGGACAGTGTATATAATTCACCCCTCCACTTT.

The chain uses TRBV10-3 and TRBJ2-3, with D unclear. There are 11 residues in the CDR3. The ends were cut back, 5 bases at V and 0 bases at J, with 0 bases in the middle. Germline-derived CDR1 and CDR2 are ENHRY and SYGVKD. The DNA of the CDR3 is TGTGCCATCAGTAGCACAGATACGCAGTATTTT. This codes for CAISSTDTQYF.

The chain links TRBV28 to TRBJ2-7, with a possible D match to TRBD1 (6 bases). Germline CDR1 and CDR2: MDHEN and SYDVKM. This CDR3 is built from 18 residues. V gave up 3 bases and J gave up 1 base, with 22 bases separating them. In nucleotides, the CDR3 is TGTGCCAGCAGTTTTCCCCCGTGGGTGGTTCAGGGGTCCTACGAGCAGTACTTC. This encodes CASSFPPWVVQGSYEQYF.

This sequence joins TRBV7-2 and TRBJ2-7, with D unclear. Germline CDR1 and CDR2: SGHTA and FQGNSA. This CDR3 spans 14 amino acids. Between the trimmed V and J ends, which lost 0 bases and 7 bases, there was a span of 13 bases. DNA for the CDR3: TGTGCCAGCAGCTTAGCAGGCGTTCCGGGTGAGCAGTACTTC. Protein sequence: CASSLAGVPGEQYF.

The CDR3 reads CASSWDSNQPQHF. The CDR3 bases are TGTGCCAGCAGCTGGGACAGCAATCAGCCCCAGCATTTT. This chain links TRBV5-4 with TRBJ1-5; weak D call: TRBD1 (5 bases). V was cut by 3 bases and J by 1 base, with 5 bases left in between. CDR3 length: 13 amino acids. CDR1 and CDR2 (germline): SGHNT, YYREEE (reference sequence). Full variable domain (rest looked up from reference TRBV5-4 and TRBJ1-5): ETGVTQSPTHLIKTRGQQVTLRCSSQSGHNTVSWYQQALGQGPQFIFQYYREEENGRGNFPPRFSGLQFPNYSSELNVNALELDDSALYLCASSWDSNQPQHFGDGTRLSIL.

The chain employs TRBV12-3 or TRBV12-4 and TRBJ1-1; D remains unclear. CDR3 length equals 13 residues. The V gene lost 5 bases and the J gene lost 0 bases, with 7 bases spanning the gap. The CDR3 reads CASSLLMNTEAFF. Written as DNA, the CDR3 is TGTGCCAGCAGTCTACTAATGAACACTGAAGCTTTCTTT.

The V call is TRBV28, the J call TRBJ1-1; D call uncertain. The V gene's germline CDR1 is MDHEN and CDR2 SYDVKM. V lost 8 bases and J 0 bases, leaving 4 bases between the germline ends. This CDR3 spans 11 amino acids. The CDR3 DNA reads TGTGCCAGCCTTATGAACACTGAAGCTTTCTTT. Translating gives CASLMNTEAFF.

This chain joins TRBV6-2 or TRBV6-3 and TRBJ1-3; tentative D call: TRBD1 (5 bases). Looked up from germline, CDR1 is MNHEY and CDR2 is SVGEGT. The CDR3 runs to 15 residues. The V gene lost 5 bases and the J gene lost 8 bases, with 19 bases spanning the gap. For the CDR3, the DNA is TGTGCCAGCAGTCGGGACCGTTCAAGGGTTGACACCATATATTTT. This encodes CASSRDRSRVDTIYF.

The CDR3 protein is CASSISGGVGELFF. The CDR3 DNA reads as TGTGCCAGTAGTATATCAGGGGGGGTCGGGGAGCTGTTTTTT. The chain has TRBV19 and TRBJ2-2, with D possibly being TRBD1 or TRBD2 (7 bases each). This CDR3 has 14 amino acids. Trimming removed 2 bases at V and 7 bases at J, with 11 bases between. Per germline, CDR1 LNHDA and CDR2 SQIVND (reference sequence).

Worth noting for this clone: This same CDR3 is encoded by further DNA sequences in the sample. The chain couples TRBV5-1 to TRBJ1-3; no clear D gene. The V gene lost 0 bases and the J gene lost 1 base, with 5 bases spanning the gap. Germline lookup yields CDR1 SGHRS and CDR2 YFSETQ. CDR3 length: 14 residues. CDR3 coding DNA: TGCGCCAGCAGCTTGGAGGGATCTGGAAACACCATATATTTT. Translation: CASSLEGSGNTIYF.

The DNA for the CDR3 is TGCGCCAGCAGCCCGCGCCCGGGAATATTACCGGGGGAGCTGTTTTTT. This codes for CASSPRPGILPGELFF. The chain links TRBV4-3 to TRBJ2-2, with D perhaps TRBD2 (5 bases). This CDR3 has 16 residues. Trimming removed 4 bases from V and 8 bases from J, with 20 bases in between. Germline loops: CDR1 LGHNA, CDR2 YSLEER.

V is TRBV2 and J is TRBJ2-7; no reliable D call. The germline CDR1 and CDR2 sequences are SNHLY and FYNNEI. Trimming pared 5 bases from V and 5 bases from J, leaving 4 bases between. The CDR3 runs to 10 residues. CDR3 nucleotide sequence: TGTGCCAGCAGTTCGCACGAGCAGTACTTC. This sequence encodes CASSSHEQYF.

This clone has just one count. The CDR3 DNA sequence: TGTGCCAGCCGGGACAGGGTAGGCAATGGCTACACCTTC. Its protein product is CASRDRVGNGYTF. V usage is TRBV19 and J usage is TRBJ1-2, with 9 bases aligning to TRBD1. Germline values: CDR1 LNHDA, CDR2 SQIVND (reference sequence). The CDR3 sequence is 13 residues long. The trim removed 9 bases at V and 6 bases at J, leaving 8 bases unmatched.

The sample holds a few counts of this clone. CDR3 sequence: CASRTGSQPQHF. CDR3 nucleotide sequence: TGTGCCAGCAGGACAGGGAGTCAGCCCCAGCATTTT. This chain uses TRBV25-1 with TRBJ1-5; 7 nucleotides match TRBD1. The germline gives CDR1 MGHDK, CDR2 SYGVNS. The V and J ends lost 6 bases and 6 bases, in that order; junction bases with no gene match: 2. This CDR3 has 12 residues.